The 21 T cell receptor beta chains below were found in one sample sequenced in a study of T cell responses to AZD1222 COVID-19 vaccine. The method was immunoSEQ multiplex PCR; TCRdb's version includes in-frame clones alone and lacks a portion of them. This sample has some 130,000 clones; approximately 92% occur once, and the top ten carry 2.5% to 4%. The starting material was peripheral blood, obtained 28 days after the second AZD1222 dose. Receptors originate from an adult who received the AZD1222 COVID-19 vaccine.

The chain uses TRBV7-2 and TRBJ2-7; a possible D gene is TRBD1 (6 bases). The V gene lost 5 bases and the J gene lost 0 bases, with 14 bases spanning the gap. CDR1 SGHTA and CDR2 FQGNSA come from the germline V gene. This CDR3 is 15 amino acids long. CDR3 coding DNA: TGTGCCAGCAGCGCAACCGGGACACCCTCCTACGAGCAGTACTTC. As protein: CASSATGTPSYEQYF.

The V gene is TRBV5-5, the J gene TRBJ1-6; D uncertain. Germline V gene data show CDR1 as SGHKS and CDR2 as YYEKEE (reference sequence). The CDR3 runs to 17 residues. Trimming cost V 1 base and J 0 bases, with 11 bases left between them. This CDR3 reads CASSLRGDGSYNSPLHF. DNA of the CDR3: TGTGCCAGCAGCTTGAGAGGCGACGGCTCCTATAATTCACCCCTCCACTTT.

The chain carries TRBV6-5 and TRBJ2-7; TRBD1 or TRBD2 may be the D gene (5 bases each). CDR1 MNHEY and CDR2 SVGAGI come from the germline V gene. The CDR3 is 14 amino acids. V lost 0 bases and J 3 bases, leaving 9 bases between the germline ends. The CDR3: CASSYSRESYEQYF. CDR3 in DNA: TGTGCCAGCAGTTACTCCAGGGAGAGCTACGAGCAGTACTTC.

The chain uses TRBV2 and TRBJ2-1, with TRBD2 matching 9 bases. J was trimmed by 8 bases and V by 8 bases; bases with no gene match: 4. The germline V gene has CDR1 SNHLY and CDR2 FYNNEI. CDR3 length equals 12 residues. CDR3 sequence reads: CASGTSFDEQFF. The CDR3 nucleotides read TGTGCCAGCGGGACTAGCTTCGATGAGCAGTTCTTC. The whole variable domain, remainder taken from reference TRBV2 and TRBJ2-1, is EPEVTQTPSHQVTQMGQEVILRCVPISNHLYFYWYRQILGQKVEFLVSFYNNEISEKSEIFDDQFSVERPDGSNFTLKIRSTKLEDSAMYFCASGTSFDEQFFGPGTRLTVL.

The chain joins TRBV11-2 to TRBJ2-1, with D perhaps TRBD2 (5 bases). The germline CDR1 and CDR2 sequences are SGHAT and FQNNGV. V gave up 5 bases and J gave up 5 bases, with 16 bases separating them. The CDR3 runs to 15 residues. The CDR3 is CASSTRLSVDNEQFF. CDR3 nucleotide sequence: TGTGCCAGCAGCACCCGACTAAGCGTGGACAATGAGCAGTTCTTC.

This chain uses TRBV4-1 with TRBJ2-2; D unclear. CDR3 length: 14 residues. Germline CDR1 MGHRA, CDR2 YSYEKL. V lost 9 bases, J lost 4 bases, and 15 bases lay in between. CDR3 protein: CASQAKAATGELFF. CDR3 coding DNA: TGCGCCAGTCAAGCCAAGGCGGCCACCGGGGAGCTGTTTTTT.

The V gene is TRBV27, the J gene TRBJ2-4; a weak D match, TRBD1 (6 bases). In germline, CDR1 is MNHEY, CDR2 SMNVEV (reference sequence). The CDR3 is made up of 14 amino acids. V lost 5 bases and J lost 4, with 12 bases in between. CDR3 bases: TGTGCCAGCAGTGCTCAGACAGGAAAAAACATTCAGTACTTC. Its translation: CASSAQTGKNIQYF.

This clone has only one observation. The V gene is TRBV5-1, the J gene TRBJ2-1; the match to TRBD1 covers 9 bases. The ends lost 4 bases at V and 5 bases at J; junction bases unmatched: 4. The CDR3 contains 14 residues. The germline V gene encodes CDR1 SGHRS and CDR2 YFSETQ. CDR3 in amino acids: CASSPRDRDNEQFF. CDR3 nucleotide sequence: TGCGCCAGCAGCCCCCGGGACAGGGACAATGAGCAGTTCTTC. Variable domain in full (rest from reference TRBV5-1 and TRBJ2-1): KAGVTQTPRYLIKTRGQQVTLSCSPISGHRSVSWYQQTPGQGLQFLFEYFSETQRNKGNFPGRFSGRQFSNSRSEMNVSTLELGDSALYLCASSPRDRDNEQFFGPGTRLTVL.

J is TRBJ2-5 and V is TRBV4-3, with D maybe TRBD1 (6 bases). V dropped 0 bases and J dropped 4 bases, with 15 bases sitting between them. The CDR3 runs to 16 residues. Germline V gene lookup returns CDR1 LGHNA and CDR2 YSLEER. DNA of the CDR3: TGCGCCAGCAGCCAAGATCTCATGCAGGGGCCAGAGACCCAGTACTTC. Protein product: CASSQDLMQGPETQYF.

The V gene is TRBV7-2, the J gene TRBJ2-5; D is uncertain. CDR3 size: 14 residues. Trimming cost V 1 base and J 3 bases, with 9 bases left between them. Germline values: CDR1 SGHTA, CDR2 FQGNSA. The CDR3 nucleotides read TGTGCCAGCAGCTTAGTTGTCCATGAAGAGACCCAGTACTTC. This encodes CASSLVVHEETQYF.

This chain connects TRBV19 to TRBJ2-3, with 11 nucleotides matching TRBD2. The CDR3 has 16 amino acids. V trimming: 4 bases; J trimming: 6 bases; junction bases outside the gene matches: 9. Germline V CDR1 and CDR2: LNHDA, SQIVND (reference sequence). CDR3 nucleotide sequence: TGTGCCAGTAGTACCCGACTAGCGGGATTGATGGATACGCAGTATTTT. This codes for CASSTRLAGLMDTQYF.

The chain couples TRBV7-2 to TRBJ2-3; TRBD1 matches 7 bases. The V gene end was trimmed by 7 bases and the J gene end by 6 bases; junction bases not matched to a gene: 7. The germline V gene has CDR1 SGHTA and CDR2 FQGNSA. CDR3 length equals 13 residues. DNA of the CDR3: TGTGCCAGCATGTCCAGGGGGATGGATACGCAGTATTTT. Encoded protein: CASMSRGMDTQYF. The variable domain in full, completed from reference TRBV7-2 and TRBJ2-3, reads GAGVSQSPSNKVTEKGKDVELRCDPISGHTALYWYRQSLGQGLEFLIYFQGNSAPDKSGLPSDRFSAERTGGSVSTLTIQRTQQEDSAVYLCASMSRGMDTQYFGPGTRLTVL.

This chain's CDR3 is CSVRTLGVDSPLHF. DNA for the CDR3: TGCAGCGTCCGGACCCTGGGGGTTGATTCACCCCTCCACTTT. The chain combines TRBV29-1 with TRBJ1-6, with D possibly being TRBD1 (5 bases). CDR3 length: 14 amino acids. Trimming pared 6 bases from V and 8 bases from J, leaving 17 bases between. Germline V gene lookup returns CDR1 SQVTM and CDR2 ANQGSEA.

This sequence joins TRBV5-4 and TRBJ1-2, with 10 bases that match TRBD1. V dropped 2 bases and J dropped 8; count of bases not matched to a gene: 9. This CDR3 comprises 15 residues. Looked up from germline, CDR1 is SGHNT and CDR2 is YYREEE (reference sequence). As DNA, the CDR3 is TGTGCCAGCAGCTTCCGACAGGGGGCTGTTGACGGCTACACCTTC. Its protein product is CASSFRQGAVDGYTF.

The V gene is TRBV5-4, the J gene TRBJ2-5, with 12 bases matching TRBD2. Germline V gene data show CDR1 as SGHNT and CDR2 as YYREEE (reference sequence). CDR3 length: 16 amino acids. J was trimmed by 5 bases and V by 2 bases; bases with no gene match: 7. The CDR3 sequence: CASSLRASGRGETQYF. The CDR3 nucleotides read TGTGCCAGCAGCTTACGGGCTAGCGGGAGGGGGGAGACCCAGTACTTC.

This chain links TRBV6-5 with TRBJ1-2, with D hard to call. The CDR3 runs 14 residues. The germline CDR1 and CDR2 sequences are MNHEY and SVGAGI. Trimming shortened V by 0 bases and J by 6 bases, and 11 bases separated the two germline ends. The CDR3 bases are TGTGCCAGCAGTTACTCGGACCAGGCGAATGGCTACACCTTC. It yields the protein CASSYSDQANGYTF.

The chain couples TRBV7-2 to TRBJ1-5; D not resolved. The CDR3 runs 14 residues. Between the trimmed V and J ends, which lost 2 bases and 0 bases, there was a span of 5 bases. From germline, CDR1 is SGHTA and CDR2 FQGNSA. CDR3 sequence: CASSLSASNQPQHF. The CDR3 coding sequence is TGTGCCAGCAGCTTATCGGCTAGCAATCAGCCCCAGCATTTT.

The gene calls are TRBV7-9 and TRBJ2-7; TRBD2 matches 12 bases. The trim removed 5 bases at V and 3 bases at J, leaving 5 bases unmatched. CDR3 length: 15 residues. Germline V lookup: CDR1 SEHNR, CDR2 FQNEAQ (reference sequence). CDR3 DNA sequence: TGTGCCAGCAGCGAAGGACTAGCGGGGAGCTACGAGCAGTACTTC. Translation gives CASSEGLAGSYEQYF.

The rearrangement links TRBV3-1 (or the pseudogene TRBV3-2) to TRBJ1-3; perhaps TRBD1 as D (6 bases). The germline CDR1 and CDR2 sequences are LGHDT and YNNKEL (reference sequence). CDR3 length: 15 amino acids. Trimming removed 6 bases at V and 0 bases at J, with 12 bases between. CDR3 residues: CASRPDRISGNTIYF. For the CDR3, the DNA is TGTGCCAGCAGACCCGACAGGATCTCTGGAAACACCATATATTTT.

J is TRBJ1-4 and V is TRBV6-5; no definite D call. CDR1 and CDR2 from the germline V gene are MNHEY and SVGAGI. The CDR3 runs 16 residues. V lost 4 bases and J 3 bases, leaving 15 bases between the germline ends. The CDR3 nucleotides are TGTGCCAGCAGTTTAGTCCCCCCTGGGGCTAATGAAAAACTGTTTTTT. It codes for CASSLVPPGANEKLFF.

The genes are TRBV6-5 and TRBJ1-2; maybe TRBD1 (5 bases). The germline V gene has CDR1 MNHEY and CDR2 SVGAGI. The CDR3 totals 15 residues. The V end lost 6 bases, the J end lost 2 bases, and 16 bases lay between the germline ends. In nucleotides, the CDR3 is TGTGCCAGCAGACCGGGGGGGGAAGCGAACTATGGCTACACCTTC. Protein: CASRPGGEANYGYTF.